This T cell receptor (beta chain) is drawn from a study of blood T cell repertoires in COVID-19. The method was immunoSEQ multiplex PCR; TCRdb's version includes in-frame clones alone and lacks a portion of them. The profile covers some 250,000 clones, with around 87% appearing a single time and approximately 5.1% taken by the ten largest. This CDR3 has 15 amino acids. V was pared by 5 bases and J by 2 bases, with 16 bases between. CDR1 and CDR2 from the germline V gene are LNHDA and SQIVND (reference sequence). The source material was peripheral blood. This chain connects TRBV19 to TRBJ2-7; D possibly corresponds to TRBD1 (6 bases). The receptor comes from a woman in her fifties or sixties with COVID-19, enrolled during active disease. The CDR3 coding sequence is TGTGCCAGTAGTCCCAGGGGCGGAATCCCCTACGAGCAGTACTTC. This translates into CASSPRGGIPYEQYF.